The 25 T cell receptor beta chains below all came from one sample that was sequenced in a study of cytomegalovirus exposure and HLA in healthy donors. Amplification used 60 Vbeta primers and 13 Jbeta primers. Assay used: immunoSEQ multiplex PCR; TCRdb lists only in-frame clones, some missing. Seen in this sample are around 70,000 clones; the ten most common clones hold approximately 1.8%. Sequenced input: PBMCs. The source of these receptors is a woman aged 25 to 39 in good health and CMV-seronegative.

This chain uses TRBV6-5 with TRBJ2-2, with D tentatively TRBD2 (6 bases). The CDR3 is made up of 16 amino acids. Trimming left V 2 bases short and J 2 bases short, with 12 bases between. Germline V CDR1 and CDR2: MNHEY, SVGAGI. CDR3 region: CASSYRGSPNTGELFF. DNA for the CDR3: TGTGCCAGCAGTTACCGGGGGTCCCCTAACACCGGGGAGCTGTTTTTT.

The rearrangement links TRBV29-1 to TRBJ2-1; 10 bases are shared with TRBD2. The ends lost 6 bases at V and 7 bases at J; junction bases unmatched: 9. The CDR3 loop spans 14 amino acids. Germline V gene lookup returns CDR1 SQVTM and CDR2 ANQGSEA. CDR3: CSVLSSGRANEQFF. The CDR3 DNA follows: TGCAGCGTCCTGTCCAGCGGGAGGGCAAATGAGCAGTTCTTC.

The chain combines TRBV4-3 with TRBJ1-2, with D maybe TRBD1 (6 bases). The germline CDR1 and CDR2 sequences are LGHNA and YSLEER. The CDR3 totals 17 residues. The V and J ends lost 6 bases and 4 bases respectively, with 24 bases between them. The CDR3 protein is CASRKRGGEEGFYGYTF. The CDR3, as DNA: TGCGCCAGCAGAAAAAGGGGGGGCGAGGAAGGGTTCTATGGCTACACCTTC.

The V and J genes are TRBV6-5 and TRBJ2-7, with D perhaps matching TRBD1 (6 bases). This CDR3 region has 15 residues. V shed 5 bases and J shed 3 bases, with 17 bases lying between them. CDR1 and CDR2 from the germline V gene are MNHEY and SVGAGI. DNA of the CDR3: TGTGCCAGCAGTGGGTCGGGACATAGGGGCTACGAGCAGTACTTC. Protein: CASSGSGHRGYEQYF.

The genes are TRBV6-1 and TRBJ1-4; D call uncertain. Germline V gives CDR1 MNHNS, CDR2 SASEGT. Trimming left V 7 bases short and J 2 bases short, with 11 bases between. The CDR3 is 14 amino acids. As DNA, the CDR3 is TGTGCCAGCACCTCGGGAGGGACTAATGAAAAACTGTTTTTT. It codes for CASTSGGTNEKLFF.

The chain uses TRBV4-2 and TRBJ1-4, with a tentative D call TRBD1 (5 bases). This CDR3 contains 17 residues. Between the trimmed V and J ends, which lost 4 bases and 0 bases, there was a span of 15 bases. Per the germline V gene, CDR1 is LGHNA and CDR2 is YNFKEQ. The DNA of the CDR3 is TGTGCCAGCAGCCGATCCTCTTGGGGCGCAACTAATGAAAAACTGTTTTTT. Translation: CASSRSSWGATNEKLFF.

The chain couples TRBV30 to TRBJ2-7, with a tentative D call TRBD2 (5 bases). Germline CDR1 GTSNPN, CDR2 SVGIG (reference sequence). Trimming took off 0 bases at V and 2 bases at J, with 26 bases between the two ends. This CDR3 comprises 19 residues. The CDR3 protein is CAWSVSSQRARASAYEQYF. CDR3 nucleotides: TGTGCCTGGAGTGTTTCCAGTCAACGAGCGCGGGCGAGCGCCTACGAGCAGTACTTC.

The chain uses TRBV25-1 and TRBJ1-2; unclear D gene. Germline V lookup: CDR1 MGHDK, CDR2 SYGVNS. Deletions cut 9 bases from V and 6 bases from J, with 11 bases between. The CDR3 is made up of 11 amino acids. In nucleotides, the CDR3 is TGTGCCAGTAACTGGGAGGATGGCTACACCTTC. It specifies CASNWEDGYTF.

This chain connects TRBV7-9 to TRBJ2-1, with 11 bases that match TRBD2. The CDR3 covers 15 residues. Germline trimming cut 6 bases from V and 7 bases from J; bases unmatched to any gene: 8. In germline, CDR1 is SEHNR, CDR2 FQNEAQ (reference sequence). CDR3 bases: TGTGCCAGCAGATCTACTAGCGGGAGAAGGAATGAGCAGTTCTTC. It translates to CASRSTSGRRNEQFF. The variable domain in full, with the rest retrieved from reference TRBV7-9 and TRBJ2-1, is DTGVSQNPRHKITKRGQNVTFRCDPISEHNRLYWYRQTLGQGPEFLTYFQNEAQLEKSRLLSDRFSAERPKGSFSTLEIQRTEQGDSAMYLCASRSTSGRRNEQFFGPGTRLTVL.

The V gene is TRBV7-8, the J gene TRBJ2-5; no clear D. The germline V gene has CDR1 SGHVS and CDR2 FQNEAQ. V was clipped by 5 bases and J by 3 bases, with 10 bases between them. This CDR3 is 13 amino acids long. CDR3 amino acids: CASSRNTKETQYF. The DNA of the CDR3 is TGTGCCAGCAGCCGAAACACTAAAGAGACCCAGTACTTC.

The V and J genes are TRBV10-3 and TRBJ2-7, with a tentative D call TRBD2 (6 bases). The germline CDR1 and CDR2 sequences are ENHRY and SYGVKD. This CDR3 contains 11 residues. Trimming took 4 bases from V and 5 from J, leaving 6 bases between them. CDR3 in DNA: TGTGCCATCAGTGGGAGGGACGAGCAGTACTTC. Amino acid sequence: CAISGRDEQYF.

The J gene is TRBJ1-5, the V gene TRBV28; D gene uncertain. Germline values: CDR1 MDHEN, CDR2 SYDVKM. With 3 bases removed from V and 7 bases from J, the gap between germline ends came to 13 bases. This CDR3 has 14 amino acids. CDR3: CASSFFGSYQPQHF. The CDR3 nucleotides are TGTGCCAGCAGTTTTTTTGGCTCGTACCAGCCCCAGCATTTT.

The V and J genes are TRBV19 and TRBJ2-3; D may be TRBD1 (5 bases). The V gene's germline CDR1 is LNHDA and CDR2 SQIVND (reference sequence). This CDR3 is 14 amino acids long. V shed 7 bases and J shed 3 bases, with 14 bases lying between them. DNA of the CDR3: TGTGCCAGTAACCAGGGCATATCGACAGATACGCAGTATTTT. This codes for CASNQGISTDTQYF.

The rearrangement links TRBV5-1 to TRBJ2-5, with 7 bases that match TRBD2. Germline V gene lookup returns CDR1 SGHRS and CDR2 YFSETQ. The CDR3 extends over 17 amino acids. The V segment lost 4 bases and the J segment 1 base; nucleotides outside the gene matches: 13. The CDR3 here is CASSRGSARGVQETQYF. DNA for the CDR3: TGCGCCAGCAGCCGAGGTAGTGCCCGGGGGGTCCAAGAGACCCAGTACTTC. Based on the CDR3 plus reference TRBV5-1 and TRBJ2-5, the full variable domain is KAGVTQTPRYLIKTRGQQVTLSCSPISGHRSVSWYQQTPGQGLQFLFEYFSETQRNKGNFPGRFSGRQFSNSRSEMNVSTLELGDSALYLCASSRGSARGVQETQYFGPGTRLLVL.

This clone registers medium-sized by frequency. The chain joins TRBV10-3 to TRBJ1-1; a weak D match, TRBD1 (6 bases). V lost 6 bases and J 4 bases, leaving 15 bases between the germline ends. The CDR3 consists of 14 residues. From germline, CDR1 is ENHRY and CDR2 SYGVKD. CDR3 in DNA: TGTGCCATCAGGAAGGAACAGGGAAGCACTGAAGCTTTCTTT. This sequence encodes CAIRKEQGSTEAFF.

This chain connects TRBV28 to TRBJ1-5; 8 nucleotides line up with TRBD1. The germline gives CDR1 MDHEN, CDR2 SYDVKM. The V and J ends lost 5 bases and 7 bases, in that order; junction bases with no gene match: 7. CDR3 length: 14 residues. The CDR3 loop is CASSRAGGGQPQHF. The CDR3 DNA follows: TGTGCCAGCAGTCGGGCAGGGGGCGGGCAGCCCCAGCATTTT.

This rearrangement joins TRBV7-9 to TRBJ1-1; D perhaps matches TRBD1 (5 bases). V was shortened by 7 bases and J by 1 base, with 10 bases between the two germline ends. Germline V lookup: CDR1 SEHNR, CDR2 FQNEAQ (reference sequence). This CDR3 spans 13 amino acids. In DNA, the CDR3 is TGTGCCAGCACCGCGGGGGGGAACACTGAAGCTTTCTTT. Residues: CASTAGGNTEAFF.

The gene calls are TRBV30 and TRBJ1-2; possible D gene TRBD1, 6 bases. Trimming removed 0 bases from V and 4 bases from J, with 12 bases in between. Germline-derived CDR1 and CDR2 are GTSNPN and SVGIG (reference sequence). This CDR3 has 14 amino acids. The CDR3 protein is CAWSVFAGVYGYTF. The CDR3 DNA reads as TGTGCCTGGAGTGTATTTGCAGGGGTCTATGGCTACACCTTC.

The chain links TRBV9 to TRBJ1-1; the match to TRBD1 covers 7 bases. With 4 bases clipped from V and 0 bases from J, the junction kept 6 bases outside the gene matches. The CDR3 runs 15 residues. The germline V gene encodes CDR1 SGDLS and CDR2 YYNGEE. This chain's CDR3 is CASSSRTGLNTEAFF. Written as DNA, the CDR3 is TGTGCCAGCAGCTCCCGGACAGGCCTGAACACTGAAGCTTTCTTT.

The CDR3 here is CASSWEVRNEQFF. In nucleotides, the CDR3 is TGTGCCAGTAGTTGGGAGGTGCGGAATGAGCAGTTCTTC. The rearrangement uses TRBV19 and TRBJ2-1; possibly TRBD2 for D (6 bases). The CDR3 is 13 residues long. Germline V gene data show CDR1 as LNHDA and CDR2 as SQIVND (reference sequence). V dropped 5 bases and J dropped 7 bases, with 12 bases sitting between them.

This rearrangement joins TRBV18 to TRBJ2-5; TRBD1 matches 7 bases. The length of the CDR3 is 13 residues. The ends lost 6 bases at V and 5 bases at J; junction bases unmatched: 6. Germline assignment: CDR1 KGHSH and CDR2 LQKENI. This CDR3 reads CASSGQARETQYF. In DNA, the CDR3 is TGTGCCAGCTCCGGACAGGCGAGGGAGACCCAGTACTTC.

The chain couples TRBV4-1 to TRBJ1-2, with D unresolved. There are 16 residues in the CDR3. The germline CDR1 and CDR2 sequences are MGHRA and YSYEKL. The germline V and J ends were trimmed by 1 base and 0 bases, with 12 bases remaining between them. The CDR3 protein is CASSQASNGANYGYTF. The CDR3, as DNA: TGCGCCAGCAGCCAAGCATCGAACGGAGCTAACTATGGCTACACCTTC.

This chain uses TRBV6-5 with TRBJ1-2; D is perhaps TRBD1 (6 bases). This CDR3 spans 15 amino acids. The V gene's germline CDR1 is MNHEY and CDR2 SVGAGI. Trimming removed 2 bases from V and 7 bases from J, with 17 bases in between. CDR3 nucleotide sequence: TGTGCCAGCAGTTACGCGACGACAGGTCTCGGTGGCTACACCTTC. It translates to CASSYATTGLGGYTF.

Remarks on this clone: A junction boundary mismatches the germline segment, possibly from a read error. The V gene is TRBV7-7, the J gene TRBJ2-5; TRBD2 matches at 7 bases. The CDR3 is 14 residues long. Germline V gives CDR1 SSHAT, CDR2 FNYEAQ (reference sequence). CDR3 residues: CASSLGGSQETQYF. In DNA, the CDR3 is TGTGCTAGCAGCTTAGGCGGGAGCCAAGAGACCCAGTACTTC.

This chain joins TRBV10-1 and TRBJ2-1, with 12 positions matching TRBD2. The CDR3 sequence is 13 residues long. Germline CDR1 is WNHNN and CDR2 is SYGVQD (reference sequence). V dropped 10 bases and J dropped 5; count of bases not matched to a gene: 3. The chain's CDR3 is CATGLAGHNEQFF. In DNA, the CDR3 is TGCGCCACCGGACTAGCGGGACACAATGAGCAGTTCTTC.